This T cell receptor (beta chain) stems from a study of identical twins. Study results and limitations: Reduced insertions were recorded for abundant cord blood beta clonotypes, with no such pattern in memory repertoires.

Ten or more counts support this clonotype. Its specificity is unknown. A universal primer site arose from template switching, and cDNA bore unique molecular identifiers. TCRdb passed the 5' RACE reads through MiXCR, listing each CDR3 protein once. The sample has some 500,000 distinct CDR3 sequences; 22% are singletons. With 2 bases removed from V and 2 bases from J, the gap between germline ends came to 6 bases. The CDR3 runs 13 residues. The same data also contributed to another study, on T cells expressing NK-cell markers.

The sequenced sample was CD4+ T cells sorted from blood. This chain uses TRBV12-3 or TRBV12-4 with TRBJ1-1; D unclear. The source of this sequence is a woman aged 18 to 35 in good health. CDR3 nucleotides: TGTGCCAGCAGTTTAATCGATAACACTGAAGCTTTCTTT. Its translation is CASSLIDNTEAFF.